The rows below give T cell receptor beta chains drawn from one sample of a study of shared clonotypes between healthy human individuals. Profiling relied on immunoSEQ multiplex PCR, and the TCRdb table lists in-frame clones only, not all of them. The top ten clones hold approximately 0.52% of a sample with approximately 1.1 million clones, 75% to 85% of them seen once. The sample taken for sequencing was memory CD4+ T cells from PBMCs. These receptors all come from a man younger than 30 in good health. Some clones in this sample may be carry-over from other donors' samples. Each CDR3 is given with its conserved first and last residue. A D gene is named only where the DNA matches it firmly. Size is stated for part of the rows, as once, few or many counts, or as a class when the clone is expanded.

V	J	D	size	CDR3
TRBV7-3	TRBJ2-2	NA	NA	CASSLRGGELFF
TRBV9	TRBJ2-2	TRBD2	NA	CASSAGGEGYTGELFF
TRBV5-1	TRBJ2-1	TRBD2	NA	CASSWGLADYNEQFF
TRBV6-1	TRBJ2-7	NA	NA	CASSREPGGSYEQYF
TRBV6-5	TRBJ2-7	NA	NA	CASSYRTGTYEQYF
TRBV10-3	TRBJ2-5	TRBD2	many	CAISESGTSGRETQYF
TRBV21-1	TRBJ2-2	NA	once	CARLQTSGSNTGELFF
TRBV5-1	TRBJ1-1	NA	NA	CASSWVPTGTEAFF
TRBV28	TRBJ1-1	NA	NA	CASSFTQAGPREAFF
TRBV5-6	TRBJ2-7	TRBD1	many	CASSTRDSSYEQYF
TRBV5-4	TRBJ2-6	NA	NA	CASSLFSSGANVLTF
TRBV28	TRBJ2-4	NA	NA	CASGENIQYF
TRBV6-6	TRBJ1-1	NA	NA	CASTPPRTSTEAFF
TRBV7-9	TRBJ2-3	NA	NA	CASSFLDSSTDTQYF
TRBV4-2	TRBJ1-5	NA	NA	CASSQDRGSGQPQHF
TRBV5-1	TRBJ2-5	NA	few	CASSLGVGSRETQYF